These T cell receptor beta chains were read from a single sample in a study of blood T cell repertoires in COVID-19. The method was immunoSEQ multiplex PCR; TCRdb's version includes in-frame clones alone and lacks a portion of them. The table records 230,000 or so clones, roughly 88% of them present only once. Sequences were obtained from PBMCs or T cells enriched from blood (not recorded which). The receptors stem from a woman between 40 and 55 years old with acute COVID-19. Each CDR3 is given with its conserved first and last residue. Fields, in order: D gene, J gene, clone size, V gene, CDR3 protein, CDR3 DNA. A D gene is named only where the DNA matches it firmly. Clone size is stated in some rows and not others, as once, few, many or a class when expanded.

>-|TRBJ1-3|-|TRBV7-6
CASSLEGGPLGNTIYF
TGTGCCAGCAGCTTAGAGGGCGGGCCTCTGGGGAACACCATATATTTT
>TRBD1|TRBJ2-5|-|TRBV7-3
CASSPDVDRGETQYF
TGTGCCAGCAGCCCGGACGTCGACAGGGGAGAGACCCAGTACTTC
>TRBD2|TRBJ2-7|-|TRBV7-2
CASIGGDIPYEQYF
TGTGCCAGCATCGGGGGGGACATCCCCTACGAGCAGTACTTC
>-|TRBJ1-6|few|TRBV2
CASVPGTLGSPLHF
TGTGCCAGCGTACCTGGGACATTGGGCTCACCCCTCCACTTT
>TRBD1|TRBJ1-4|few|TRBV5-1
CASSSTGYGEKLFF
TGCGCCAGCAGCTCGACAGGGTATGGTGAAAAACTGTTTTTT
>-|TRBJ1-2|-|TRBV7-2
CASSSGGNYGYTF
TGTGCCAGCAGCTCGGGCGGGAACTATGGCTACACCTTC
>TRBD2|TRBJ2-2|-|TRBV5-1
CASNPSGGVTGELFF
TGCGCCAGCAACCCTTCGGGGGGGGTCACCGGGGAGCTGTTTTTT
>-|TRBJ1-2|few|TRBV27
CASRVGGANYGYTF
TGTGCCAGCAGGGTAGGGGGGGCTAACTATGGCTACACCTTC
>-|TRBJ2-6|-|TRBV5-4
CASSLQVPGANVLTF
TGTGCCAGCAGCCTACAGGTACCTGGGGCCAACGTCCTGACTTTC
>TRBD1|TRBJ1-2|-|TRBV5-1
CASSLVGTGGNTNYGYTF
TGCGCCAGCAGCTTGGTAGGGACAGGGGGTAATACTAACTATGGCTACACCTTC
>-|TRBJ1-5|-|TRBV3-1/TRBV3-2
CASSQTWRSNQPQHF
TGTGCCAGCAGCCAAACGTGGAGGAGCAATCAGCCCCAGCATTTT
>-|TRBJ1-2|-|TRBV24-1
CAIRRGSGDYGYTF
TGTGCCATCCGGCGCGGATCAGGGGACTATGGCTACACCTTC
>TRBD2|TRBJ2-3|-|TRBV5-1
CASSLGLAGVSLDTQYF
TGCGCCAGCAGCTTGGGGCTAGCGGGGGTTTCCTTAGATACGCAGTATTTT
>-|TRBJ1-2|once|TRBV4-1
CASSPQSEEGVGISYGYTF
TGCGCCAGCAGCCCACAGTCAGAGGAGGGCGTCGGAATTAGCTATGGCTACACCTTC
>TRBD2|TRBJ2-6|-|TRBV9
CASSRGDSGANVLTF
TGTGCCAGCAGTCGGGGGGACTCTGGGGCCAACGTCCTGACTTTC
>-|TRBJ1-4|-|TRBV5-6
CASSSYRNPHSTNEKLFF
TGTGCCAGCAGCTCGTACAGGAACCCTCACTCAACTAATGAAAAACTGTTTTTT
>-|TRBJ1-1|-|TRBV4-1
CASSQETYTEAFF
TGCGCCAGCAGCCAAGAGACATACACTGAAGCTTTCTTT